The rows below give T cell receptor beta chains drawn from one sample of a study of cytomegalovirus exposure and HLA in healthy donors. The table came from immunoSEQ multiplex PCR; TCRdb's copy has only in-frame clones and leaves some out. In the table there are 90,000 to 130,000 clones, roughly three quarters of which are singletons. Sequenced material: PBMCs. These receptors all stem from a woman in her late teens or twenties in good health and CMV-seropositive. Both conserved end residues are part of each CDR3. D genes are given only for firm matches. Size values are once, few and many counts, or a class for expanded clones, and some rows have none.

j_call,d_call,v_call,clone_size,cdr3_nt,cdr3_aa
TRBJ2-7,NA,TRBV6-6,NA,TGTGCCAGCAGTCCCGGGACTGACTACGAGCAGTACTTC,CASSPGTDYEQYF
TRBJ2-5,NA,TRBV7-7,NA,TGTGCTAGCAGCTTTAGGGACCGGGGGGAGACCCAGTACTTC,CASSFRDRGETQYF
TRBJ2-7,TRBD1,TRBV28,few,TGTGCCAGCAGTTTATCCCCTCCCTCCCGGACAGGGGGCGAGCAGTACTTC,CASSLSPPSRTGGEQYF
TRBJ1-2,NA,TRBV7-3,NA,TGTGCCAGCAGCTTAGGTCAGGGGCTAGGCTACACCTTC,CASSLGQGLGYTF
TRBJ1-2,NA,TRBV30,NA,TGTGCCTGGAGTAGATGGGGCAGTGGCTACACCTTC,CAWSRWGSGYTF
TRBJ2-1,NA,TRBV6-5,NA,TGTGCCAGCAGGCGGACAAGCTCCTACAATGAGCAGTTCTTC,CASRRTSSYNEQFF
TRBJ2-1,TRBD1,TRBV10-3,NA,TGTGCCAACAGTTTTACGATTTCTACAGGGGGCGGGCAGAATGAGCAGTTCTTC,CANSFTISTGGGQNEQFF
TRBJ1-2,NA,TRBV28,NA,TGTGCCAGCAGTTTGGGCCTTGCCTTGGGGGCGGAGTATGGCTACACCTTC,CASSLGLALGAEYGYTF
TRBJ2-2,TRBD1,TRBV30,NA,TGTGCCCTCAGGGGGACCGTGACCGGGGAGCTGTTTTTT,CALRGTVTGELFF
TRBJ2-1,TRBD2,TRBV27,NA,TGTGCCAGCAGTTCACTAGCGGAATACAATGAGCAGTTCTTC,CASSSLAEYNEQFF
TRBJ1-2,TRBD1,TRBV11-3,NA,TGTGCCAGCAGCCTGGGACAGGGGAACTATGGCTACACCTTC,CASSLGQGNYGYTF
TRBJ2-7,NA,TRBV9,NA,TGTGCCAGCAGCGTAGATTCCAGGTATCTCTACGAGCAGTACTTC,CASSVDSRYLYEQYF
TRBJ2-5,NA,TRBV21-1,NA,TGTGCCAGCAGCAAAGGGAGGGGGGACAGGGGGCAAGAGACCCAGTACTTC,CASSKGRGDRGQETQYF
TRBJ2-1,TRBD2,TRBV15,once,TGTGCCACCAGCCAGACTAGCGGGAGGGGATACAATGAGCAGTTCTTC,CATSQTSGRGYNEQFF
TRBJ2-7,NA,TRBV18,NA,TGTGCCAGCTCACCAAGCAGGTCCTACGAGCAGTACTTC,CASSPSRSYEQYF
TRBJ2-7,TRBD1,TRBV2,NA,TGTGCCAGCGGAAAACAGGGCAGGGGGGAGCAGTACTTC,CASGKQGRGEQYF
TRBJ2-1,TRBD1,TRBV5-1,NA,TGCGCCAGCAGCTCAAACAGGGGGATCGATGAGCAGTTCTTC,CASSSNRGIDEQFF
TRBJ2-7,TRBD1,TRBV2,NA,TGTGCCAGCAGTGAAGTGGGACAGTCTCTGAGGGAGCAGTACTTC,CASSEVGQSLREQYF
TRBJ2-1,NA,TRBV27,NA,TGTGCCAGCAGTTTATTTCAGGACTTCTCCTACAATGAGCAGTTCTTC,CASSLFQDFSYNEQFF
TRBJ1-1,TRBD1,TRBV4-1,NA,TGCGCCAGCAGATTCGGACAGGGACCGGAACGGTCTGAAGCTTTCTTT,CASRFGQGPERSEAFF
TRBJ2-2,NA,TRBV7-6,NA,TGTGCCAGCAGCTTAGCGGGGGAGGCGGCCGGGGAGCTGTTTTTT,CASSLAGEAAGELFF
TRBJ2-5,NA,TRBV5-1,NA,TGCGCCAGCAGCCAGCGGTTGGGCGCCGGAGGGACCCAGTACTTC,CASSQRLGAGGTQYF
TRBJ1-4,TRBD1,TRBV4-1,NA,TGCGCCAGCAGCCTACAGGGGTTAAGTTATGAAAAACTGTTTTTT,CASSLQGLSYEKLFF
TRBJ2-7,TRBD2,TRBV27,NA,TGTGCCAGCACTAGCGGGAGCGGTGCCTACGAGCAGTACTTC,CASTSGSGAYEQYF
TRBJ1-1,NA,TRBV25-1,NA,TGTGCCAGCAGTGACAGGGCTATCCCGAACACTGAAGCTTTCTTT,CASSDRAIPNTEAFF
TRBJ2-3,TRBD1,TRBV28,NA,TGTGCCAGCAGTTTAGAAGGGACAGGGGGTACGCAGTATTTT,CASSLEGTGGTQYF
TRBJ2-1,NA,TRBV4-1,NA,TGCGCCAGCAGCCAAGATTTTCTGAATGAGCAGTTCTTC,CASSQDFLNEQFF
TRBJ2-7,TRBD2,TRBV27,NA,TGTGCCAGCAGTCATGGGGCACTAGCGACCTACGAGCAGTACTTC,CASSHGALATYEQYF
TRBJ1-2,NA,TRBV6-6,NA,TGTGCCAGCAGTTACTCGACATACTATGGCTACACCTTC,CASSYSTYYGYTF
TRBJ2-7,NA,TRBV5-4,NA,TGTGCCAGCAGCTTGGCCGGGAGTACCTACGAGCAGTACTTC,CASSLAGSTYEQYF
TRBJ1-1,TRBD1,TRBV6-5,NA,TGTGCCAGCGGAACCGGACAGGGGGTGGCTGAAGCTTTCTTT,CASGTGQGVAEAFF
TRBJ1-1,NA,TRBV5-5,few,TGTGCCAGCAGCTCGAGGACAGTCATGAACACTGAAGCTTTCTTT,CASSSRTVMNTEAFF
TRBJ2-1,TRBD1,TRBV18,NA,TGTGCCAGCTCACCACCGCCAGGGGGCATCTACAATGAGCAGTTCTTC,CASSPPPGGIYNEQFF
TRBJ2-7,NA,TRBV7-9,NA,TGTGCCAGCAGCTTGAGATCCGGGGACGAGCAGTACTTC,CASSLRSGDEQYF
TRBJ2-2,TRBD2,TRBV5-1,NA,TGCGCCAGCAGCTTAAGACTAGCCCCCGGGGAGCTGTTTTTT,CASSLRLAPGELFF
TRBJ1-3,TRBD1,TRBV5-1,few,TGCGCCAGCAGCTTGGATGGTTCACCGGGACAGGGAAACACCATATATTTT,CASSLDGSPGQGNTIYF
TRBJ1-5,TRBD1,TRBV18,NA,TGTGCCAGCTCACCAGGACAGGGTTCCCAGCATTTT,CASSPGQGSQHF
TRBJ2-1,TRBD1,TRBV10-3,NA,TGTGCCAGTACGGGGGGACAGGGGGCAGAAGAGCAGTTCTTC,CASTGGQGAEEQFF
TRBJ1-1,NA,TRBV2,NA,TGTGCCAGCATCACAGAGAACACTGAAGCTTTCTTT,CASITENTEAFF
TRBJ2-3,NA,TRBV27,NA,TGTGCCAGCAGTTTAGGGGCTAGCGGCACAGATACGCAGTATTTT,CASSLGASGTDTQYF
TRBJ2-2,NA,TRBV15,NA,TGTGCCACCAGCAGAGGGGGAGTCGGGGAGCTGTTTTTT,CATSRGGVGELFF
TRBJ1-1,TRBD1,TRBV14,NA,TGTGCCAGCAGCCAAGAAGTGGGGACAGGGAACACTGAAGCTTTCTTT,CASSQEVGTGNTEAFF
TRBJ2-1,TRBD2,TRBV7-8,NA,TGTGCCAGCAGCCCGAGACGGCTAGCGGAATACTACAATGAGCAGTTCTTC,CASSPRRLAEYYNEQFF
TRBJ1-1,NA,TRBV7-9,NA,TGTGCCAGCAGCCCACTTTCTTGGTCTGAAGCTTTCTTT,CASSPLSWSEAFF
TRBJ2-7,TRBD2,TRBV6-5,NA,TGTGCCAGCAGTACCGTAGCGGGAGGGTCCTACGAGCAGTACTTC,CASSTVAGGSYEQYF
TRBJ2-1,NA,TRBV7-9,NA,TGTGCCAGCAGCACCCCCCGGGGGGCTTACAATGAGCAGTTCTTC,CASSTPRGAYNEQFF
TRBJ1-4,TRBD1,TRBV6-5,NA,TGTGCCAGCAGGGGACAGGCCAAACTGTTTTTT,CASRGQAKLFF
TRBJ2-7,TRBD1,TRBV4-1,NA,TGCGCCAGCAGCCAAGATTGGGGACAGATGCTCTACGAGCAGTACTTC,CASSQDWGQMLYEQYF
TRBJ1-5,NA,TRBV6-5,NA,TGTGCCAGCAGTCACGGGGGGGGCAATCAGCCCCAGCATTTT,CASSHGGGNQPQHF
TRBJ1-1,TRBD1,TRBV4-1,NA,TGCGCCAGCAGCCTATACAACAAGGGACAGAATCAACTCCAGGCTTTCTTT,CASSLYNKGQNQLQAFF
TRBJ1-5,NA,TRBV27,NA,TGTGCCAGCAGTCCTGGACATGGCAATCAGCCCCAGCATTTT,CASSPGHGNQPQHF